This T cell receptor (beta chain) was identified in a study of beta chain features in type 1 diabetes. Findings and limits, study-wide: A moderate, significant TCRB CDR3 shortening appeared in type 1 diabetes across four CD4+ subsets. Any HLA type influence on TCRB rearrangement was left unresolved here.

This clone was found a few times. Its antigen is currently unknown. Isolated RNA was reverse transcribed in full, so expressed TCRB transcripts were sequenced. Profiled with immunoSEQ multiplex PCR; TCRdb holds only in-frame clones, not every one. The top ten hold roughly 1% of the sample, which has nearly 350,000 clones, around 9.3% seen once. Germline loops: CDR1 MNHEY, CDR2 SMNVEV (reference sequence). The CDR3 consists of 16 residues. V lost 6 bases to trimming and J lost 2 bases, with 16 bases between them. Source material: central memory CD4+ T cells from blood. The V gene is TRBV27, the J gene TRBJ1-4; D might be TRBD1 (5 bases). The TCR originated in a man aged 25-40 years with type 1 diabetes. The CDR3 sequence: CASSPRVRDTNEKLFF. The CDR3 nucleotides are TGTGCCAGCAGCCCGAGGGTCCGGGACACTAATGAAAAACTGTTTTTT.